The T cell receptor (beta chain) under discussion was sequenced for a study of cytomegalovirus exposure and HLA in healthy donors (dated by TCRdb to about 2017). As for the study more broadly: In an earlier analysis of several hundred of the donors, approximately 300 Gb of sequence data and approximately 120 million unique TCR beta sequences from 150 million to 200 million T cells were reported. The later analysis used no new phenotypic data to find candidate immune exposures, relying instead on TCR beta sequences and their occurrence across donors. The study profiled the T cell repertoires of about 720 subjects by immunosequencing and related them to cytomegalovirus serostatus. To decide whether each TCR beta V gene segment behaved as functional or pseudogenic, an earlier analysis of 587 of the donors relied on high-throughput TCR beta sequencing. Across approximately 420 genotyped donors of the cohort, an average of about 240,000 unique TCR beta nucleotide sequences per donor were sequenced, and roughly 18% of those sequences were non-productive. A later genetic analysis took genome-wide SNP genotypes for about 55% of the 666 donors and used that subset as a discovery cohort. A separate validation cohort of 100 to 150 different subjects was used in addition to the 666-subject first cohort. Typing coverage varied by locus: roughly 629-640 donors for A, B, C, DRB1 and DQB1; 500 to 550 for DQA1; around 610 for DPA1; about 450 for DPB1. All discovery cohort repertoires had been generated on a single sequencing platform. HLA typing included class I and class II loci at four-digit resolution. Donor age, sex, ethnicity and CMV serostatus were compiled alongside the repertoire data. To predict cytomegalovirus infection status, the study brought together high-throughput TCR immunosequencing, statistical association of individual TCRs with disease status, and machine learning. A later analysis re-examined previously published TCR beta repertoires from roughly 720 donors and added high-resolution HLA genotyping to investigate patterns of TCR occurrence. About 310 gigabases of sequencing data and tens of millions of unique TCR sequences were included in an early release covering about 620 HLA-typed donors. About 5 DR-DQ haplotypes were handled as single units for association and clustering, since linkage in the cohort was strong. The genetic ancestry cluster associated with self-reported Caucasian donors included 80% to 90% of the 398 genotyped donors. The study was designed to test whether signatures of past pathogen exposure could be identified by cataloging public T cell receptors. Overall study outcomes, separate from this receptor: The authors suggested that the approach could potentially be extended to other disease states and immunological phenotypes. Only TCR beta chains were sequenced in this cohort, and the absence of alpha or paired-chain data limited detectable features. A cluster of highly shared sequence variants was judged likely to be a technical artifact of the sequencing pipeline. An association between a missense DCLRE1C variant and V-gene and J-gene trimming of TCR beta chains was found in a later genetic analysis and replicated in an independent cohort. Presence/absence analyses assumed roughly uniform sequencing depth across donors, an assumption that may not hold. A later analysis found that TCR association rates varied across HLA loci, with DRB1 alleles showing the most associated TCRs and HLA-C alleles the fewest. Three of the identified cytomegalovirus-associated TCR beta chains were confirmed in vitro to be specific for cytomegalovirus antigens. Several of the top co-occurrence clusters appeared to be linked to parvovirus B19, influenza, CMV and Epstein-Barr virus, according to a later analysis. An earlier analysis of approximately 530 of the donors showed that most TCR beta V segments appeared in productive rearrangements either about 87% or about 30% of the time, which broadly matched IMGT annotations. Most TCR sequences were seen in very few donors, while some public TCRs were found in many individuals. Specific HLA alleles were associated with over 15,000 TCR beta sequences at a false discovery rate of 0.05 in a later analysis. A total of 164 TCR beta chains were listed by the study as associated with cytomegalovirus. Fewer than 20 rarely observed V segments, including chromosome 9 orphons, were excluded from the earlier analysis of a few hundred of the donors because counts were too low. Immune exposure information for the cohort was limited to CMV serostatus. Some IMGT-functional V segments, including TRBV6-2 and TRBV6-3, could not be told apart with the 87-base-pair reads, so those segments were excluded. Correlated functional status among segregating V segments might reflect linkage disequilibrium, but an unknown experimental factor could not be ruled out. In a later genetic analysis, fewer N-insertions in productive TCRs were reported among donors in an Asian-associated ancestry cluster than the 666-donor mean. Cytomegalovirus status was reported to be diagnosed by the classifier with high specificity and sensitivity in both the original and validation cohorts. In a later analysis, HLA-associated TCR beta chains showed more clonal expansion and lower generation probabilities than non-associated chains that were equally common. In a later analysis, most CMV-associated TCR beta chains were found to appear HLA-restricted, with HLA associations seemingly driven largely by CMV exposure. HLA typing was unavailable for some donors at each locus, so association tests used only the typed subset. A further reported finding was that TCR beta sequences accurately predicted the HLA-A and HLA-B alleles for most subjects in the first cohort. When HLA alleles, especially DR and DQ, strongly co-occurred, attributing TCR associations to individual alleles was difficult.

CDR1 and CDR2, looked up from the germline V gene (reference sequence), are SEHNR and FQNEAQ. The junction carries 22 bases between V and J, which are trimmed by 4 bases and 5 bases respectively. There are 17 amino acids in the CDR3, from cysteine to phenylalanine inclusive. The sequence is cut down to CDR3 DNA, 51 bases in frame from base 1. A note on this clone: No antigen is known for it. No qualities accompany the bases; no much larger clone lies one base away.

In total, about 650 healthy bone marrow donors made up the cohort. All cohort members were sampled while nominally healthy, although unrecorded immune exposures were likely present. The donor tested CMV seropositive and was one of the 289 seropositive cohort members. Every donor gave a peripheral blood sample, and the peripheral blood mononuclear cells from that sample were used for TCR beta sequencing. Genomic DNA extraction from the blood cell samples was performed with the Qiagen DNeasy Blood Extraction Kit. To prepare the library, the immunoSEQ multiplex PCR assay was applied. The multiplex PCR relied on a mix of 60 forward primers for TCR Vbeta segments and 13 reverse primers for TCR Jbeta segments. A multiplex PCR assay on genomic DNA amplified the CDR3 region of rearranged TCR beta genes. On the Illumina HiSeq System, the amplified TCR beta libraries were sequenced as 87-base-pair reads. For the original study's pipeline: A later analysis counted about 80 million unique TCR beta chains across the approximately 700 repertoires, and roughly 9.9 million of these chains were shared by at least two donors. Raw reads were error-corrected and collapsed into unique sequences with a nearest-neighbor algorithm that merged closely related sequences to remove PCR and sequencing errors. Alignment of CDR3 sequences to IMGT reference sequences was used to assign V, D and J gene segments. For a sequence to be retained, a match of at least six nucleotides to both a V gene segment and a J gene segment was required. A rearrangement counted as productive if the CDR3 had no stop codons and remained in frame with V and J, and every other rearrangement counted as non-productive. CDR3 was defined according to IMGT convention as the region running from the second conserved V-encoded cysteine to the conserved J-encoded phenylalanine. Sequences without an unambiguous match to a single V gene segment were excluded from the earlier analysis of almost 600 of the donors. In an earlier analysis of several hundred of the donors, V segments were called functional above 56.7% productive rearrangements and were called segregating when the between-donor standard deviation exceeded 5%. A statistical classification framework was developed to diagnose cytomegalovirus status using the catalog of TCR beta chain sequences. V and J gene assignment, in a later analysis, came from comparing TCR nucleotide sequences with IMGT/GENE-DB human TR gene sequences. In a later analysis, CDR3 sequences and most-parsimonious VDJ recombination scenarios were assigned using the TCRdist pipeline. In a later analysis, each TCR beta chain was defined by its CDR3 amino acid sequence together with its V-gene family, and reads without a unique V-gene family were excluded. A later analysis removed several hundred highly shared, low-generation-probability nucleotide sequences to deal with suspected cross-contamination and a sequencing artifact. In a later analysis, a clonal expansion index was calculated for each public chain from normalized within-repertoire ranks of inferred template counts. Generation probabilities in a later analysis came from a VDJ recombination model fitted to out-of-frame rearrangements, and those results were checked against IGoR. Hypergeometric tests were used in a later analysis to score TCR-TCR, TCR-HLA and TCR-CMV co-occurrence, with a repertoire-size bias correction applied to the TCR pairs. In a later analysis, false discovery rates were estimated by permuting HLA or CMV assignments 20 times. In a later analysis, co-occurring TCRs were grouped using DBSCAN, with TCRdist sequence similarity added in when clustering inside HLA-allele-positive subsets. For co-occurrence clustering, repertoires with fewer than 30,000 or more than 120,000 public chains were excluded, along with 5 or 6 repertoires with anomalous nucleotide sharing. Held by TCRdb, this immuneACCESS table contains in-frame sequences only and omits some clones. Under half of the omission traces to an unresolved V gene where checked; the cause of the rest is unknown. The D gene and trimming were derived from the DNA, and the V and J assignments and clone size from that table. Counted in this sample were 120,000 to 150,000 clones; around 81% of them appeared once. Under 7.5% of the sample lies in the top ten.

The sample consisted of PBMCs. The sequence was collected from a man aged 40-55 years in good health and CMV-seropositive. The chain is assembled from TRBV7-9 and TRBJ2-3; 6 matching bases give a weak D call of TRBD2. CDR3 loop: CASSSATVSGAGDTQYF. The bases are TGTGCCAGCAGCTCTGCTACCGTTTCGGGAGCAGGAGATACGCAGTATTTT. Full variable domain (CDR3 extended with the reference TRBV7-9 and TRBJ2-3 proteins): DTGVSQNPRHKITKRGQNVTFRCDPISEHNRLYWYRQTLGQGPEFLTYFQNEAQLEKSRLLSDRFSAERPKGSFSTLEIQRTEQGDSAMYLCASSSATVSGAGDTQYFGPGTRLTVL.